These T cell receptor beta chains were read from a single sample in a study of spatial heterogeneity in lung cancer. MiXCR, applied by TCRdb to the 5' RACE reads, yields one record per CDR3 protein. The sample includes more than 75,000 distinct CDR3 sequences, approximately 19% of them seen just once. The sample here was PBMCs, taken at follow-up. The origin of the receptors is a male donor with early-stage non-small cell lung cancer. CDR3s include the opening cysteine and the closing phenylalanine or tryptophan. Each record gives: clone size, V gene, CDR3 protein. A clone size is listed for some rows: how often the clone was seen (once, few, many), or a class if it is expanded.

few	TRBV2	CASMDDTTTSIYNEQFF
few	TRBV27	CASRSGSSAGELFF
few	TRBV13	CASSPIHSWNRSNYGYTF
.	TRBV19	CASTAGTGGADTQNF
.	TRBV3-1	CASSNRGQETQYF
.	TRBV4-3	CASSQVPSSGELFF
few	TRBV9	CASSGGLAGVRETQYF
.	TRBV20-1	CSAKKSDGTDREYF
few	TRBV19	CASRLPGQPQHF
few	TRBV7-2	CASSLLPGPRFF
.	TRBV30	CAWGSETQYF
few	TRBV25-1	CASSRDSTEDTQYF
few	TRBV7-2	CASNPTGGIGYTEAFF
few	TRBV20-1	CSVPARGEAFF
few	TRBV19	CASSRLPNTGELFF
.	TRBV30	CAWGRGTDQETQYF
.	TRBV9	CASSESGTKGSPLHF
.	TRBV7-9	CASSLGLYTQYF
few	TRBV7-8	CASSYTMRGLQETQYF
.	TRBV6-6	CASSTGQSYGYTF
.	TRBV24-1	CATSPGGTGSGYTQYF
.	TRBV2	CASSEVGRTSEKLFF
.	TRBV20-1	CSARGDPRSGANVLTF
few	TRBV2	CASSEELDADTQYF
.	TRBV6-5	CASSRDRGRGETQYF
once	TRBV11-3	CASSPGGIQTQYF
.	TRBV9	CASSVEGSGNTIYF
many	TRBV10-3	CAISEGDGSTDTQYF
.	TRBV6-2/TRBV6-3	CASSYAAGDQPQHF
many	TRBV20-1	CSARGQGSVSPLHF
few	TRBV7-9	CASSFGLAANTDTQYF
.	TRBV20-1	CSARAQPGTGGTGELFF